This entry lists 14 T cell receptor beta chains sequenced from one sample in a study of brain T cells in children with intractable seizures. The assay was immunoSEQ multiplex PCR, and TCRdb's table has in-frame clones only and misses some. The sample holds under 400,000 clones; more than 85% are singletons and the top ten take about 6%. Time point of the sample: blood from clinic visit 5 months post-surgery; TSC patient then seizure free. The sequencing here drew on peripheral blood, taken roughly 5 months after surgery. These receptors were obtained from a boy under two years old with tuberous sclerosis and intractable seizures.

The V and J genes are TRBV4-2 and TRBJ1-3; D is possibly TRBD1 (5 bases). The CDR3 contains 17 residues. The ends were cut back, 0 bases at V and 0 bases at J, with 12 bases in the middle. Germline assignment: CDR1 LGHNA and CDR2 YNFKEQ. The CDR3 nucleotides read TGTGCCAGCAGCCAAGACCAGGGTAAGGTCTCTGGAAACACCATATATTTT. It codes for CASSQDQGKVSGNTIYF.

J is TRBJ1-2 and V is TRBV6-5; no definite D call. The V end was cut by 8 bases, the J end by 5 bases, with 18 bases between. The CDR3 length is 14 residues. The germline V gene encodes CDR1 MNHEY and CDR2 SVGAGI. The CDR3 nucleotides are TGTGCCAGCTCGGGATTTACTGGTTCATATGGCTACACCTTC. Protein product: CASSGFTGSYGYTF.

This clone was counted a few times. The chain is built from TRBV24-1 and TRBJ1-2, with TRBD1 matching over 7 bases. The CDR3 sequence is 15 residues long. Germline CDR1 and CDR2: KGHDR and SFDVKD. V trimming: 0 bases; J trimming: 7 bases; junction bases outside the gene matches: 7. The CDR3 loop is CATSDLPTGRGGYTF. CDR3 coding DNA: TGTGCCACCAGTGATTTGCCGACAGGGCGGGGTGGCTACACCTTC.

The rearrangement links TRBV7-9 to TRBJ2-7; 12 positions agree with TRBD1. The CDR3 sequence is 15 residues long. In germline, CDR1 is SEHNR, CDR2 FQNEAQ (reference sequence). J gave up 6 bases and V 4 bases, and 7 bases lay outside the gene matches. CDR3 DNA: TGTGCCAGCAGCTCGACCGGGACAGGGGGCGGCGAGCAGTACTTC. Translating it yields CASSSTGTGGGEQYF. Complete variable domain (other parts from reference TRBV7-9 and TRBJ2-7): DTGVSQNPRHKITKRGQNVTFRCDPISEHNRLYWYRQTLGQGPEFLTYFQNEAQLEKSRLLSDRFSAERPKGSFSTLEIQRTEQGDSAMYLCASSSTGTGGGEQYFGPGTRLTVT.

This clone was detected only a few times. V and J are TRBV18 and TRBJ1-5; 9 positions agree with TRBD1. J lost 7 bases, V lost 3 bases, and 10 bases had no gene match. The CDR3 contains 16 residues. Germline CDR1 KGHSH, CDR2 LQKENI. CDR3 sequence reads: CASSPTFRTGDQPQHF. CDR3 coding DNA: TGTGCCAGCTCACCTACGTTCCGGACAGGGGACCAGCCCCAGCATTTT.

V usage is TRBV19 and J usage is TRBJ2-2; maybe TRBD1 (6 bases). Germline lookup yields CDR1 LNHDA and CDR2 SQIVND (reference sequence). CDR3 length: 14 amino acids. V lost 3 bases and J lost 3, with 8 bases in between. In DNA, the CDR3 is TGTGCCAGTAGTATTCGACAGGACACCGGGGAGCTGTTTTTT. Its protein product is CASSIRQDTGELFF.

V gene TRBV28 combines with J gene TRBJ1-6; D gene unclear. From germline, CDR1 is MDHEN and CDR2 SYDVKM. The CDR3 totals 13 residues. V lost 3 bases and J 9 bases, leaving 9 bases between the germline ends. CDR3 residues: CASSLSGSSPLHF. In DNA, the CDR3 is TGTGCCAGCAGTTTGTCGGGTAGTTCACCCCTCCACTTT. The whole variable domain, filled in from reference TRBV28 and TRBJ1-6, reads DVKVTQSSRYLVKRTGEKVFLECVQDMDHENMFWYRQDPGLGLRLIYFSYDVKMKEKGDIPEGYSVSREKKERFSLILESASTNQTSMYLCASSLSGSSPLHFGNGTRLTVT.

The chain couples TRBV6-5 to TRBJ1-3; D is unclear. V gave up 7 bases and J gave up 2 bases, with 15 bases separating them. Germline-derived CDR1 and CDR2 are MNHEY and SVGAGI. This CDR3 comprises 15 residues. CDR3 in amino acids: CASNPDKSTGNTIYF. Written as DNA, the CDR3 is TGTGCCAGCAACCCGGATAAGAGCACTGGAAACACCATATATTTT.

The chain carries TRBV20-1 and TRBJ2-5; D is undetermined. The CDR3 totals 11 residues. Deletions cut 8 bases from V and 5 bases from J, with 12 bases between. Germline V gene lookup returns CDR1 DFQATT and CDR2 SNEGSKA (reference sequence). The chain's CDR3 is CSTRVLETQYF. The CDR3 DNA sequence: TGCAGTACCAGAGTTTTGGAGACCCAGTACTTC.

The CDR3 sequence is CASSPITGTTEAFF. The CDR3 bases are TGTGCCAGCAGTCCCATAACAGGGACCACTGAAGCTTTCTTT. This sequence joins TRBV6-5 and TRBJ1-1; D possibly corresponds to TRBD1 (6 bases). Germline CDR1 is MNHEY and CDR2 is SVGAGI. The CDR3 contains 14 residues. V shed 5 bases and J shed 4 bases, with 14 bases lying between them.

This chain uses TRBV2 with TRBJ1-2, with 9 bases fitting TRBD1. The J segment lost 7 bases and the V segment lost 5 bases, leaving 5 bases of the junction unmatched. This CDR3 spans 13 amino acids. Germline assignment: CDR1 SNHLY and CDR2 FYNNEI. CDR3 residues: CASSLQGARGYTF. The CDR3 DNA reads as TGTGCCAGCAGTCTACAGGGGGCCCGTGGCTACACCTTC.

This CDR3 reads CAYRMTDHSNQPQHF. CDR3 DNA: TGTGCCTACCGGATGACAGACCATAGCAATCAGCCCCAGCATTTT. The rearrangement joins TRBV27 to TRBJ1-5; weak D call: TRBD1 (5 bases). The V and J ends lost 11 bases and 0 bases respectively, with 17 bases between them. This CDR3 is built from 15 residues. Germline V gene sequence: CDR1 MNHEY, CDR2 SMNVEV (reference sequence).

This clone is a singleton in its sample. The genes are TRBV28 and TRBJ2-5; D possibly corresponds to TRBD1 (6 bases). Per the germline V gene, CDR1 is MDHEN and CDR2 is SYDVKM. V lost 3 bases and J 4 bases, leaving 15 bases between the germline ends. The CDR3 contains 15 residues. The CDR3 DNA sequence: TGTGCCAGCAGTTTCGCAGGGGCATGGGTAGAGACCCAGTACTTC. Translated: CASSFAGAWVETQYF.

The chain has TRBV11-3 and TRBJ1-1; D is possibly TRBD1 (5 bases). The V gene lost 2 bases and the J gene lost 11 bases, with 21 bases spanning the gap. The CDR3 has 15 residues. The germline V gene has CDR1 SGHNT and CDR2 YENEEA. The CDR3 loop is CASSLSLRGYDQAFF. The CDR3 DNA reads as TGTGCCAGCAGCTTATCCCTGCGGGGCTACGATCAGGCTTTCTTT.